This note documents a single T cell receptor (beta chain) sequence. The antigen remains undetermined. Assay used: immunoSEQ multiplex PCR; TCRdb lists only in-frame clones, some missing. The sample lists 2,000 to 2,500 clones; 90% to 98% were seen once. This CDR3 comprises 13 residues. J was trimmed by 4 bases and V by 4 bases; bases with no gene match: 1. Germline V gives CDR1 SGHTA, CDR2 FQGNSA. The data were taken from a study of T cell repertoires in ileal Crohn's disease. Study outcomes and limitations: Sorted CD8 T cells held more high-frequency clones than CD4.

The rearrangement joins TRBV7-2 to TRBJ1-2; 9 nucleotides line up with TRBD1. This TCR was sampled from an adult with Crohn's disease. Sequencing used ileal tissue. The CDR3 sequence: CASSSGQGYGYTF. The CDR3 nucleotides are TGTGCCAGCAGCTCGGGACAGGGCTATGGCTACACCTTC. The full variable domain, rest sourced from reference TRBV7-2 and TRBJ1-2, is GAGVSQSPSNKVTEKGKDVELRCDPISGHTALYWYRQSLGQGLEFLIYFQGNSAPDKSGLPSDRFSAERTGGSVSTLTIQRTQQEDSAVYLCASSSGQGYGYTFGSGTRLTVV.